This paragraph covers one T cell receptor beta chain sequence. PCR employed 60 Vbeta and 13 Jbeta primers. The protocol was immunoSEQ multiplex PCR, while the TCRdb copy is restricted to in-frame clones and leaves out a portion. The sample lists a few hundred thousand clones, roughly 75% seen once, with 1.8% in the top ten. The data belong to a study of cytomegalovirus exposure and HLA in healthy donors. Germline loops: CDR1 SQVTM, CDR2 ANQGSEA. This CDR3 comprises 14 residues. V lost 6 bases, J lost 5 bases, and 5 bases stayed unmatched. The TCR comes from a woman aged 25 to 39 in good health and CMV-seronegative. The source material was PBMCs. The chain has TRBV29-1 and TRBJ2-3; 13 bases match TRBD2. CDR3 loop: CSVAGTSGIDTQYF. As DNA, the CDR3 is TGCAGCGTGGCCGGGACTAGCGGGATAGATACGCAGTATTTT.